The subject of this entry is one T cell receptor beta chain. The Seattle patients joined while their infection was active and were tracked longitudinally afterward. The data derive from a study of blood T cell repertoires in COVID-19. For the study at large: Material from acute and convalescent COVID-19 was sourced from the United States, Italy and Spain.

Per the original data handling: Estimation of nucleated cell counts was performed using reference gene primer amplification. Some clones are missing from TCRdb's copy, which holds only in-frame ones; the method was immunoSEQ multiplex PCR. That table gives V, J and clone size, and the DNA gave D and trimming. Of roughly 200,000 clones in the sample, 81% are singletons; the top ten hold approximately 9.9%. Sequencing was performed on peripheral blood. This TCR was sampled from a woman in her forties with COVID-19, enrolled during active disease.

The CDR3 sequence is CAISLDRGNEQFF. The CDR3 bases are TGTGCCATCAGCCTGGACAGGGGCAATGAGCAGTTCTTC. V is TRBV10-3 and J is TRBJ2-1, with 9 positions matching TRBD1. J lost 6 bases, V lost 6 bases, and 3 bases had no gene match. Germline values: CDR1 ENHRY, CDR2 SYGVKD. This CDR3 contains 13 residues.